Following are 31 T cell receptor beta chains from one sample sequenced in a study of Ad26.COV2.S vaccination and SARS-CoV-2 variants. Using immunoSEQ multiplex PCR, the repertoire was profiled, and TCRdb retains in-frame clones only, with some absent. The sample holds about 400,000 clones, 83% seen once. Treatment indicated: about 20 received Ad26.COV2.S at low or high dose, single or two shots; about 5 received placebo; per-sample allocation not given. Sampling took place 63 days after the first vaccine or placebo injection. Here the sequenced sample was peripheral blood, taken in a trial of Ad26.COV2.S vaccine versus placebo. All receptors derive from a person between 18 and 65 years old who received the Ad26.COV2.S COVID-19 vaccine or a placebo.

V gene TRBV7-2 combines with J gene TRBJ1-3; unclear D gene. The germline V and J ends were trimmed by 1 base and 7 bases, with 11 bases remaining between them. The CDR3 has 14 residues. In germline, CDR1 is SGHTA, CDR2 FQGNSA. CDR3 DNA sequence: TGTGCCAGCAGCTTAGACCCGCCCAGGAACACCATATATTTT. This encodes CASSLDPPRNTIYF.

CDR3 sequence reads: CAGNRGGGNTIYF. In DNA, the CDR3 is TGTGCCGGTAACAGGGGTGGCGGAAACACCATATATTTT. The chain links TRBV12-3 or TRBV12-4 to TRBJ1-3; TRBD1 matches 7 bases. This CDR3 region has 13 residues. V was pared by 11 bases and J by 4 bases, with 8 bases of the junction left unmatched.

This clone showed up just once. CDR3 bases: TGTGCCAGCAGTTACGATGAAGCTTTCTTT. The encoded protein is CASSYDEAFF. The V call is TRBV6-5, the J call TRBJ1-1; D not certain. V lost 2 bases to trimming and J lost 7 bases, with 2 bases between them. The CDR3 spans 10 residues. The germline gives CDR1 MNHEY, CDR2 SVGAGI.

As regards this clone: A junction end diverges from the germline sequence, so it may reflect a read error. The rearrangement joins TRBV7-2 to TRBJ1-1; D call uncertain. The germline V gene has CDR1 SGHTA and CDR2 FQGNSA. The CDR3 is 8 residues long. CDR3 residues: CASSIPVW. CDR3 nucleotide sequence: TGTGCCAGCAGCATTCCTGTTTGG.

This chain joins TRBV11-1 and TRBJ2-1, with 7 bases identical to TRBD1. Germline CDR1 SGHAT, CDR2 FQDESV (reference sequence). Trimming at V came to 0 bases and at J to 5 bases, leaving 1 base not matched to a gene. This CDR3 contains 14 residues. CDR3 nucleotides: TGTGCCAGCAGCTTAGCCGGGACAGACAATGAGCAGTTCTTC. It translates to CASSLAGTDNEQFF. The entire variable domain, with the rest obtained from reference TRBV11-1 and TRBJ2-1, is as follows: EAEVAQSPRYKITEKSQAVAFWCDPISGHATLYWYRQILGQGPELLVQFQDESVVDDSQLPKDRFSAERLKGVDSTLKIQPAELGDSAMYLCASSLAGTDNEQFFGPGTRLTVL.

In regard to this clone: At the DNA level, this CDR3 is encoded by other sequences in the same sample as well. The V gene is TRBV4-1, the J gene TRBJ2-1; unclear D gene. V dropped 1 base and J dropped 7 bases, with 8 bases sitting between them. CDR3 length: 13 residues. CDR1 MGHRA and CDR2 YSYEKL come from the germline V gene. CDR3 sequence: CASSQVRDNEQFF. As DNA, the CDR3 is TGCGCCAGCAGCCAAGTTAGAGATAATGAGCAGTTCTTC.

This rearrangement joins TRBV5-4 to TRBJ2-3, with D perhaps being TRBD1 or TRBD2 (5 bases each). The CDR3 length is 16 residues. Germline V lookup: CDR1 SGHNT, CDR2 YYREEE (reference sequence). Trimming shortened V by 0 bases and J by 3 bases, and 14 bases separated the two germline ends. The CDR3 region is CASSLGGAGRTDTQYF. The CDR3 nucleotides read TGTGCCAGCAGCTTGGGAGGGGCCGGTAGGACAGATACGCAGTATTTT.

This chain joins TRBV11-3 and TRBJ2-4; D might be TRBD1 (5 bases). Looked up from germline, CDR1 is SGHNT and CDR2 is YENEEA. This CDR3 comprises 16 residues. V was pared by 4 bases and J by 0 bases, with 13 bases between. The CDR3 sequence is CASSSARQIAKNIQYF. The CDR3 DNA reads TGTGCCAGCAGCTCCGCAAGACAGATAGCCAAAAACATTCAGTACTTC.

This chain's CDR3 is CASSSPGLNQYF. The CDR3 bases are TGTGCCAGCAGCTCACCGGGACTGAACCAGTACTTC. This chain links TRBV7-3 with TRBJ2-4; perhaps TRBD2 as D (6 bases). Trimming took 4 bases from V and 13 from J, leaving 14 bases between them. The CDR3 contains 12 residues. Per germline, CDR1 SGHTA and CDR2 FQGTGA.

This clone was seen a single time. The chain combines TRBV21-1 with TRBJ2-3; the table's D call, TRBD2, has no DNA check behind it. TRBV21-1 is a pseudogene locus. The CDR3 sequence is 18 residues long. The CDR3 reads CASSRSPRSLKTTDTQYF. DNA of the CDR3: TGTGCCAGCAGCCGCAGTCCTAGGTCACTTAAGACCACAGATACGCAGTATTTT.

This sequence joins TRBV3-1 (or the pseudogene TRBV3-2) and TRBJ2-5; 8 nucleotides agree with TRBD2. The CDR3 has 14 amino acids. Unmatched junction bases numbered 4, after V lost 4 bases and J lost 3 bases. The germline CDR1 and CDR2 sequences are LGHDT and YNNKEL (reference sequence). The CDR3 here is CASSPSGSKETQYF. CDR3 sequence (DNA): TGTGCCAGCAGCCCCAGCGGGAGTAAAGAGACCCAGTACTTC.

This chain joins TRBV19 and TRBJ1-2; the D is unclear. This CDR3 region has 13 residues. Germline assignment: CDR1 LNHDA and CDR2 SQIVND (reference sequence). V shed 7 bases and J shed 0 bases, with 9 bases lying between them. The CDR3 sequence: CASNEGANYGYTF. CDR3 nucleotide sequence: TGTGCCAGTAACGAGGGCGCTAACTATGGCTACACCTTC.

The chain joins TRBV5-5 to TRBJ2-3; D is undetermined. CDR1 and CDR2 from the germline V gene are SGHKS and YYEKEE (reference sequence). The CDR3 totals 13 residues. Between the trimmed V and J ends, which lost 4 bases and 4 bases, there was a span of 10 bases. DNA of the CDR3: TGTGCCAGCAGCGCTCCCACATCAGATACGCAGTATTTT. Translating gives CASSAPTSDTQYF.

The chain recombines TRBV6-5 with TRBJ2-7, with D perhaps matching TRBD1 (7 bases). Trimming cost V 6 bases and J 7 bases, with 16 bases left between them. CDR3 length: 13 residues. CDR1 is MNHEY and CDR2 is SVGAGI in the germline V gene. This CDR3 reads CASRSKGAGEQYF. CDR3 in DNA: TGTGCCAGCAGGTCCAAGGGGGCGGGGGAGCAGTACTTC.

The CDR3 sequence is CASRGTDNEKLFF. CDR3 DNA sequence: TGTGCCAGCAGAGGGACGGATAATGAAAAACTGTTTTTT. This chain uses TRBV5-6 with TRBJ1-4; D might be TRBD1 (5 bases). The CDR3 loop spans 13 amino acids. Trimming stripped 5 bases from V and 4 bases from J, with 9 bases between. Looked up from germline, CDR1 is SGHDT and CDR2 is YYEEEE.

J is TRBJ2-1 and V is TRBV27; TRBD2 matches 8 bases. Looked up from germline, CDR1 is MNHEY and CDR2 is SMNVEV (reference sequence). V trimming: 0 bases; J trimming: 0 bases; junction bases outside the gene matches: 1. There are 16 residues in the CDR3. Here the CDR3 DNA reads TGTGCCAGCAGTTTATCCGGGACTAGCTCCTACAATGAGCAGTTCTTC. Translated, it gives CASSLSGTSSYNEQFF.

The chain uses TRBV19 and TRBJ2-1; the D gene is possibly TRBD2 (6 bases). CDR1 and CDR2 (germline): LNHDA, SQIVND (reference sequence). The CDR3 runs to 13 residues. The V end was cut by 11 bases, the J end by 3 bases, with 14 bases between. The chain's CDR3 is CAANSGIYNEQFF. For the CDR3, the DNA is TGTGCCGCAAATAGCGGCATCTACAATGAGCAGTTCTTC.

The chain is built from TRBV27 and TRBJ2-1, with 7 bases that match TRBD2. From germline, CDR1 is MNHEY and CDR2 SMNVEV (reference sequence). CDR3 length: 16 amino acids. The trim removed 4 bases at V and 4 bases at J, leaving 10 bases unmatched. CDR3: CASSSLLAPAYNEQFF. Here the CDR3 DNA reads TGTGCCAGCAGTTCACTACTAGCGCCCGCTTACAATGAGCAGTTCTTC.

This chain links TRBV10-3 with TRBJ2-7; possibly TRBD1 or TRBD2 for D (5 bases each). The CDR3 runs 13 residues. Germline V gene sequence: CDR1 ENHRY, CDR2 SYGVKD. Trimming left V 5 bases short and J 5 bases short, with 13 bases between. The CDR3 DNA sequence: TGTGCCATCAGTCCTGGGGACGGGGACGAGCAGTACTTC. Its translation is CAISPGDGDEQYF.

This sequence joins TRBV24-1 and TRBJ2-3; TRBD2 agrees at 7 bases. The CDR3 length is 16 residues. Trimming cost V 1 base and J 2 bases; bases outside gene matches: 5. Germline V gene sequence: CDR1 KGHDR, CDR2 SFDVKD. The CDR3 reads CATSDLTSASTDTQYF. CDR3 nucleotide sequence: TGTGCCACCAGTGATTTAACTAGCGCCTCCACAGATACGCAGTATTTT.

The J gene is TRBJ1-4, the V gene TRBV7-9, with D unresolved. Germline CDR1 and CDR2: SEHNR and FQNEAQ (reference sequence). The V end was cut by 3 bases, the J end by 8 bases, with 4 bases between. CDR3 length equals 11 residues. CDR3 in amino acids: CASSFGEKLFF. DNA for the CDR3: TGTGCCAGCAGCTTCGGGGAAAAACTGTTTTTT.

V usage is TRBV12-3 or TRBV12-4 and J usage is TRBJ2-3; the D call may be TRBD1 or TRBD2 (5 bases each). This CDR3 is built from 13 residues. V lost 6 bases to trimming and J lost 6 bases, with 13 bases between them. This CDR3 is CASSNGDEDTQYF. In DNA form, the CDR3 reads TGTGCCAGCAGCAACGGGGACGAGGATACGCAGTATTTT.

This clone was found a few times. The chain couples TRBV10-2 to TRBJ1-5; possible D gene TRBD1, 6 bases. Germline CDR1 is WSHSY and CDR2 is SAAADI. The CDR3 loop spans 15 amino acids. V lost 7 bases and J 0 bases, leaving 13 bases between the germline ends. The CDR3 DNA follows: TGCGCCAGCACTTTAAACAGGGATAGCAATCAGCCCCAGCATTTT. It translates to CASTLNRDSNQPQHF.

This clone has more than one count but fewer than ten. The chain's CDR3 is CASSPPTSGIYNEQFF. The DNA for the CDR3 is TGTGCCAGCAGCCCCCCGACTAGCGGGATTTACAATGAGCAGTTCTTC. J is TRBJ2-1 and V is TRBV7-9, with 11 nucleotides matching TRBD2. The CDR3 runs 16 residues. Germline CDR1 and CDR2: SEHNR and FQNEAQ (reference sequence). V was clipped by 5 bases and J by 4 bases; unmatched bases: 7.

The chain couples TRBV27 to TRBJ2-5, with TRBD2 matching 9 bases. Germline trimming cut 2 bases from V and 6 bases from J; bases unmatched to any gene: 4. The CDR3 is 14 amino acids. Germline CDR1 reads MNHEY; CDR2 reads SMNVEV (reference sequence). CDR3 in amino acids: CASSLAGGRKTQYF. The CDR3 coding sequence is TGTGCCAGCAGTTTAGCGGGGGGGAGGAAGACCCAGTACTTC.

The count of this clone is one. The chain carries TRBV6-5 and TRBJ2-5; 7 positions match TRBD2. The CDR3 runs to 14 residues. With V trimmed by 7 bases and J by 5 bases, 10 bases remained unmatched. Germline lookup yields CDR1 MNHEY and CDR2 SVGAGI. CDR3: CASTPLGRDETQYF. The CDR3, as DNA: TGTGCCAGCACTCCCCTGGGGAGGGATGAGACCCAGTACTTC.

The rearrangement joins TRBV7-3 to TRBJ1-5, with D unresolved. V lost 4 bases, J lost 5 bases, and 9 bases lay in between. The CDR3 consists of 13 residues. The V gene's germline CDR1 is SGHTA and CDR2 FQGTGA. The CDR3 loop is CASSSVPDQPQHF. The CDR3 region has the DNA TGTGCCAGCAGCTCGGTCCCCGATCAGCCCCAGCATTTT.

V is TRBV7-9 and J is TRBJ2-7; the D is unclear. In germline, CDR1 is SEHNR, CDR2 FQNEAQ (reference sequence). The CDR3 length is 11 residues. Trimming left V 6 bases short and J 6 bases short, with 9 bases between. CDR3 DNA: TGTGCCAGCAGTCTTGGGGTCGAGCAGTACTTC. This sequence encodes CASSLGVEQYF.

The CDR3 is CASSIRTGGGTGELFF. CDR3 DNA sequence: TGTGCCAGCAGCATACGGACAGGGGGAGGGACCGGGGAGCTGTTTTTT. This chain links TRBV5-4 with TRBJ2-2; 10 nucleotides line up with TRBD1. The CDR3 has 16 amino acids. Germline assignment: CDR1 SGHNT and CDR2 YYREEE (reference sequence). V was pared by 4 bases and J by 5 bases, with 8 bases of the junction left unmatched.

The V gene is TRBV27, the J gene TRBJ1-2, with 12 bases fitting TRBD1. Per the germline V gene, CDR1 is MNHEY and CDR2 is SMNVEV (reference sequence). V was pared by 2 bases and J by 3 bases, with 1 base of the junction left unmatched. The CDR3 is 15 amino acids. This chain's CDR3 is CASSLGTGGDYGYTF. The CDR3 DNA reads TGTGCCAGCAGTTTAGGGACAGGGGGCGACTATGGCTACACCTTC.

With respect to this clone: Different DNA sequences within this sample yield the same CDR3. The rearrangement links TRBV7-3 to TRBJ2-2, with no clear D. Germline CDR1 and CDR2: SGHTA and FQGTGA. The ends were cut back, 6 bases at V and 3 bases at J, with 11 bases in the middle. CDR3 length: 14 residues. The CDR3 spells CASSPNRDTGELFF. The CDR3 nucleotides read TGTGCCAGCAGTCCGAATAGGGACACCGGGGAGCTGTTTTTT. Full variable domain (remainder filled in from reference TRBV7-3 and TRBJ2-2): GAGVSQTPSNKVTEKGKYVELRCDPISGHTALYWYRQSLGQGPEFLIYFQGTGAADDSGLPNDRFFAVRPEGSVSTLKIQRTERGDSAVYLCASSPNRDTGELFFGEGSRLTVL.